The present entry profiles one T cell receptor beta chain with its context. In the study's own analysis: For nucleated cells, counts were estimated from reference gene primer amplification. TCRdb keeps only in-frame clones here, not all; method: immunoSEQ multiplex PCR. The DNA gave D and trimming, while V, J and clone size come from that table. The sample shows under 200,000 clones, about nine tenths of them seen only once. These data belong to a study of blood T cell repertoires in COVID-19. Turning to the study itself: The United States, Italy and Spain provided the acute and convalescent COVID-19 samples. PBMCs, B-cell-depleted T cells, or T cells provided the cDNA or gDNA that made up the material.

The CDR3 has 15 amino acids. CDR1 and CDR2 from the germline V gene are MNHNS and SASEGT. Trimming cost V 2 bases and J 7 bases; bases outside gene matches: 5. The specimen was peripheral blood. The TCR originated in a man in his fifties with acute or convalescent COVID-19. The V and J genes are TRBV6-1 and TRBJ2-2; 9 bases are shared with TRBD1. CDR3 coding DNA: TGTGCCAGCAGTGAAAGGACAGGGGCGAGCGGGGAGCTGTTTTTT. Residues: CASSERTGASGELFF.